The clone carrying this T cell receptor beta chain is a singleton in its sample. The sample originates from a study of blood T cell repertoires in COVID-19. In the original workflow: The authors estimated nucleated cell counts from reference gene primer amplification. TCRdb keeps only in-frame clones here, not all; method: immunoSEQ multiplex PCR. Clonal size and the V and J genes are those of that table, whereas D and trimming came from the DNA. The sample has about 110,000 clones, about four fifths seen once. J was trimmed by 4 bases and V by 5 bases; bases with no gene match: 13. The CDR3 is made up of 16 amino acids. Germline CDR1 SGHRS, CDR2 YFSETQ.

This chain uses TRBV5-1 with TRBJ2-3, with 7 bases fitting TRBD2. The material sequenced was peripheral blood. The source is an older woman with acute or convalescent COVID-19. CDR3 nucleotides: TGCGCCAGCAGAAGGCTAGGGACTACGGCACCAGATACGCAGTATTTT. Its protein product is CASRRLGTTAPDTQYF.